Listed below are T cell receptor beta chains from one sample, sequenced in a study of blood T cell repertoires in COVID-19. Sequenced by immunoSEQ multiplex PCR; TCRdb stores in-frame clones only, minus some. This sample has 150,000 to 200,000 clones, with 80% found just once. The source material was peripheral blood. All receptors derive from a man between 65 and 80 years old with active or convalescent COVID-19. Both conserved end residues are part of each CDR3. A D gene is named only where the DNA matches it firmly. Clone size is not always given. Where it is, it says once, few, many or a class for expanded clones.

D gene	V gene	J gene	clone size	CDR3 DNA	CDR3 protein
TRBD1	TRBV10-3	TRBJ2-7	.	TGTGCCATCAGTGGATCCCAGACAGGGGGGTATTACGAGCAGTACTTC	CAISGSQTGGYYEQYF
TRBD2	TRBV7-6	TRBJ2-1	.	TGTGCCAGCAGCCTACAGCGGGGGCAGTTCTTC	CASSLQRGQFF
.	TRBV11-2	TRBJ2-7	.	TGTGCCAGCAGCCGTACGGTTAGGAGCATCTACGAGCAGTACTTC	CASSRTVRSIYEQYF
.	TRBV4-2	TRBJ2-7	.	TGTGCCAGCAGTCTCGAGCAGTACTTC	CASSLEQYF
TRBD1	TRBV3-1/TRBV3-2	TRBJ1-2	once	TGTGCCAGCAGCCAAGACCAACAGGGGATGCGGGGTAACTATGGCTACACCTTC	CASSQDQQGMRGNYGYTF
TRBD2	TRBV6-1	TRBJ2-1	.	TGTGCCAGCAGTGAAGAGGCGGCTAGCGGGAGGGAGGGTGAGCAGTTCTTC	CASSEEAASGREGEQFF
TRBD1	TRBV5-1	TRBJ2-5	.	TGCGCCAGCAGCCTAAGACAGGGCCTGGAGACCCAGTACTTC	CASSLRQGLETQYF
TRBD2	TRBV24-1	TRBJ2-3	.	TGTGCCACCAACATAGGGACTAGCGGGCCCAGTCTGACAGATACGCAGTATTTT	CATNIGTSGPSLTDTQYF
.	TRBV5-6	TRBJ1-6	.	TGTGCCAGCAGTAAAACCCTAACACCCCTCCACTTT	CASSKTLTPLHF
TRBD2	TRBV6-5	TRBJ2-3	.	TGTGCCAGCAGTTCCGGGACTAGCGGCACAGATACGCAGTATTTT	CASSSGTSGTDTQYF
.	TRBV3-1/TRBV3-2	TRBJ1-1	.	TGTGCCAGCAGTAAACTCGGGGGGGCGGGCACTGAAGCTTTCTTT	CASSKLGGAGTEAFF
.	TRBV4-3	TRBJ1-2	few	TGCGCCAGCAGCCAAGATACCAGGGCTGGGGGCTACACCTTC	CASSQDTRAGGYTF
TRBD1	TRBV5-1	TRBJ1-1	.	TGCGCCAGCAGCTTTTCGGGACAGGGGAACACTGAAGCTTTCTTT	CASSFSGQGNTEAFF
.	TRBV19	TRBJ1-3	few	TGTGCCAGTAGTGGGCAGAGCTCTGGAAACACCATATATTTT	CASSGQSSGNTIYF
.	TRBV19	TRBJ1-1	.	TGTGCCAGCACCCTTGGTCGAGGCACTGAAGCTTTCTTT	CASTLGRGTEAFF
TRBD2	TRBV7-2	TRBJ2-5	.	TGTGCCAGCAGCCCCGGACGGCTAGCGGGGGGGCACGAGACCCAGTACTTC	CASSPGRLAGGHETQYF
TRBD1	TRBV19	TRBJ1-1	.	TGTGCCAGTAGTACAGACAGGGACACTGAAGCTTTCTTT	CASSTDRDTEAFF
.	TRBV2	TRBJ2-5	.	TGTGCCAGCAGTGCCCAGGGCAGGGCAGAGACCCAGTACTTC	CASSAQGRAETQYF
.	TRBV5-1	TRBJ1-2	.	TGCGCCAGCAGCTTTATTGCGTCGGGCGCAGGGGAGGGTGGCTACACCTTC	CASSFIASGAGEGGYTF
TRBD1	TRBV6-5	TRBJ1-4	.	TGTGCCAGCAGTTCACAATACAGGGGGCCACATGAAAAACTGTTTTTT	CASSSQYRGPHEKLFF
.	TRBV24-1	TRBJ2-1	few	TGTGCCACCAGTGGGATCCCAGGGAATAGGGGCAATGAGCAGTTCTTC	CATSGIPGNRGNEQFF
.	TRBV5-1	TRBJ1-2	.	TGCGCCAGCAGCCCCCAATCGGGAGGGCTCTATGGCTACACCTTC	CASSPQSGGLYGYTF
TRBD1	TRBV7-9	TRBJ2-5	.	TGTGCCAGCAGCTCCGGACAGGGATTAGGAGAGACCCAGTACTTC	CASSSGQGLGETQYF
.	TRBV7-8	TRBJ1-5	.	TGTGCCAGCAGCTTAGGACGGGTCACACAGCCCCAGCATTTT	CASSLGRVTQPQHF